This T cell receptor beta chain was sequenced during a study of blood T cells in healthy people across ages. Study information: The template switching approach captured approximately one barcoded beta molecule for every two T cells.

A second PCR of roughly 7 to 11 cycles used a sample-barcoded 5' primer and a J-beta primer mix. Each cDNA molecule carried a tag from a template-switch adaptor that contained 12 random nucleotides. A single record per CDR3 protein comes from TCRdb applying MiXCR to the 5' RACE reads. The sample has 500,000 to 700,000 distinct CDR3 sequences; 25% to 35% are singletons. The CDR3 has 14 residues. Germline V gene lookup returns CDR1 ENHRY and CDR2 SYGVKD. The people who gave samples were healthy Caucasians from Russia, aged roughly 6 to 100. Isolation recovered at least 6 million PBMCs from every sample. This clonotype was seen more than once but under ten times.

This clonotype was sampled from a woman of 80 years or more in good health. This chain uses TRBV10-3 with TRBJ2-5; 11 positions agree with TRBD2. The tail of the sequence fits TRBJ2-1 better, so the J call may be wrong. Sequencing input: blood. The CDR3 loop reads CATAGTSGQETQFF. As DNA, the CDR3 is TGTGCCACCGCCGGGACTAGCGGCCAAGAGACCCAGTTCTTC.